The present T cell receptor beta chain was sequenced within a study of cytomegalovirus exposure and HLA in healthy donors. Looking at the study overall: Earlier results showed roughly 120 million unique TCR beta sequences derived from about 179 million T cells. Overall study results and limits: In vitro assays verified that a few CMV-associated chains recognized CMV antigens specifically.

Germline V gene sequence: CDR1 MNHEY, CDR2 SVGAGI. The CDR3 contains 15 residues. Between the trimmed V and J ends, which lost 6 bases and 0 bases, there was a span of 15 bases. In the case of this clone: What it binds is not known.

The PCR employed 60 Vbeta primers together with 13 Jbeta primers. The protocol was immunoSEQ multiplex PCR, while the TCRdb copy is restricted to in-frame clones and leaves out a portion. Of more than 130,000 clones in the sample, 70% to 75% were seen once. Input material: PBMCs. The rearrangement joins TRBV6-5 to TRBJ2-7; TRBD2 might be the D (5 bases). The TCR was taken from a human donor in good health. This CDR3 reads CASSRHGVNSYEQYF. The CDR3 DNA is TGTGCCAGCAGCCGCCACGGGGTGAACTCCTACGAGCAGTACTTC.